These T cell receptor beta chains were read from a single sample in a study of cytomegalovirus exposure and HLA in healthy donors. Only in-frame clones appear in the TCRdb table, and some are missing; sequencing was by immunoSEQ multiplex PCR. This table has 90,000 to 120,000 clones, around 73% appearing once. The sample consisted of PBMCs. The receptors here all came from a man in his thirties or forties in good health and CMV-seronegative. CDR3s include the opening cysteine and the closing phenylalanine or tryptophan. The order of the fields is V gene, J gene, D gene, clone size, CDR3 protein, CDR3 DNA. A D gene is named only where the DNA matches it firmly. Clone size is stated in some rows and not others, as once, few, many or a class when expanded.

v_gene: TRBV9
j_gene: TRBJ2-1
d_gene: TRBD2
abundance: .
CDR3aa: CASSVVAGRDNEQFF
CDR3nt: TGTGCCAGCAGCGTCGTAGCGGGAAGGGACAATGAGCAGTTCTTC

v_gene: TRBV2
j_gene: TRBJ2-7
d_gene: TRBD2
abundance: .
CDR3aa: CASSDSGNVYGQYF
CDR3nt: TGTGCCAGCAGTGACAGCGGGAACGTCTACGGGCAGTACTTC

v_gene: TRBV28
j_gene: TRBJ2-5
d_gene: .
abundance: .
CDR3aa: CASTRVGETQYF
CDR3nt: TGTGCCAGCACCCGGGTGGGAGAGACCCAGTACTTC

v_gene: TRBV19
j_gene: TRBJ1-1
d_gene: TRBD1
abundance: few
CDR3aa: CASGRQGEGTEAFF
CDR3nt: TGTGCCAGTGGACGACAGGGGGAAGGGACTGAAGCTTTCTTT

v_gene: TRBV19
j_gene: TRBJ2-5
d_gene: TRBD2
abundance: .
CDR3aa: CATTPTSGNQETQYF
CDR3nt: TGTGCCACCACGCCGACTAGCGGCAACCAAGAGACCCAGTACTTC

v_gene: TRBV27
j_gene: TRBJ1-5
d_gene: .
abundance: .
CDR3aa: CASSFSNSGDPQHF
CDR3nt: TGTGCCAGCAGTTTCTCGAACTCGGGAGATCCCCAGCATTTT

v_gene: TRBV28
j_gene: TRBJ1-5
d_gene: .
abundance: once
CDR3aa: CASSQQMGNQPQHF
CDR3nt: TGTGCCAGCAGTCAACAGATGGGCAATCAGCCCCAGCATTTT

v_gene: TRBV7-8
j_gene: TRBJ2-3
d_gene: TRBD2
abundance: .
CDR3aa: CASSVQLSGRGDTQYF
CDR3nt: TGTGCCAGCAGCGTTCAGCTTAGCGGGAGAGGGGATACGCAGTATTTT

v_gene: TRBV20-1
j_gene: TRBJ2-7
d_gene: TRBD1
abundance: .
CDR3aa: CMTGGDEQYF
CDR3nt: TGCATGACAGGGGGCGACGAGCAGTACTTC

v_gene: TRBV5-8
j_gene: TRBJ1-5
d_gene: TRBD1
abundance: .
CDR3aa: CASSFFRTGDTYQPQHF
CDR3nt: TGTGCCAGCAGCTTCTTCCGGACAGGGGATACCTATCAGCCCCAGCATTTT

v_gene: TRBV7-7
j_gene: TRBJ2-2
d_gene: .
abundance: few
CDR3aa: CASSYETGGLTGELFF
CDR3nt: TGTGCCAGCAGCTACGAGACGGGGGGCTTGACCGGGGAGCTGTTTTTT

v_gene: TRBV7-9
j_gene: TRBJ1-2
d_gene: TRBD1
abundance: .
CDR3aa: CASSEPGQQYGYTF
CDR3nt: TGTGCCAGCAGCGAACCGGGACAGCAGTATGGCTACACCTTC